This TCR beta chain is from a study of blood T cell repertoires in COVID-19. At the level of the study: Acute and convalescent COVID-19 samples came from the United States, Italy and Spain. The analysed material was cDNA or gDNA that came from T cells, B-cell-depleted T cells, or PBMCs.

In the authors' methods: Amplification of reference gene primers was used by the study to estimate nucleated cell counts. Only in-frame clones appear in the TCRdb table, and some are missing; sequencing was by immunoSEQ multiplex PCR. That table supplies the V and J calls and clone size; D and trimming were determined from the DNA. The repertoire includes about 470,000 clones, around 87% of them detected once, and about 0.65% sits in the top ten. Before being deemed recovered, Cohort 3 donors had two negative PCRs, clearance, or symptom resolution. With 1 base removed from V and 6 bases from J, the gap between germline ends came to 21 bases. This CDR3 spans 18 amino acids. CDR1 and CDR2 (germline): MDHEN, SYDVKM.

Sequencing was carried out using PBMCs or T cells enriched from blood (not recorded which). The TCR originated in a woman younger than 30 who had recovered from COVID-19. This chain joins TRBV28 and TRBJ2-2, with TRBD1 as a possible D gene (6 bases). The CDR3 nucleotides read TGTGCCAGCAGTTTATTTACCTACAGGGACCCCTTCCCCGGGGAGCTGTTTTTT. It is translated as CASSLFTYRDPFPGELFF.